These 12 T cell receptor beta chains share one sample of origin, sequenced in a study of radiotherapy plus CTLA-4 blockade in lung cancer. Measured with immunoSEQ multiplex PCR; TCRdb has only the in-frame clones, and not every one. The table includes about 43,000 clones, roughly two thirds detected once. This specimen was peripheral blood, taken from a patient treated with radiotherapy plus ipilimumab. The receptors derive from a human donor with non-small cell lung cancer who had a partial response to radiotherapy plus ipilimumab.

This clone came up a few times. CDR3 nucleotides: TGTGCCAGTAGTATTGAAGGGACAGGGAGAGAGACCCAGTACTTC. It specifies CASSIEGTGRETQYF. The chain uses TRBV19 and TRBJ2-5; 9 bases line up with TRBD1. J lost 4 bases, V lost 3 bases, and 6 bases had no gene match. The germline gives CDR1 LNHDA, CDR2 SQIVND (reference sequence). CDR3 length: 15 residues.

The chain employs TRBV5-6 and TRBJ2-7; TRBD2 matches at 12 bases. The CDR3 consists of 14 residues. V shed 4 bases, J shed 7 bases, and the junction held 6 bases outside the gene matches. Germline loops: CDR1 SGHDT, CDR2 YYEEEE. This CDR3 reads CASSPSGRAREQYF. Written as DNA, the CDR3 is TGTGCCAGCAGCCCTAGCGGGAGGGCCAGGGAGCAGTACTTC.

The chain employs TRBV6-5 and TRBJ2-5, with TRBD1 as a possible D gene (5 bases). This CDR3 has 13 amino acids. Trimming left V 5 bases short and J 2 bases short, with 9 bases between. Germline V gene sequence: CDR1 MNHEY, CDR2 SVGAGI. As DNA, the CDR3 is TGTGCCAGCAGTCGGACACAACAAGAGACCCAGTACTTC. Translated: CASSRTQQETQYF.

The V and J genes are TRBV6-4 and TRBJ1-6; TRBD1 matches at 10 bases. Trimming took 5 bases from V and 9 from J; bases not matched to a gene: 4. The germline V gene has CDR1 MRHNA and CDR2 SNTAGT. The CDR3 covers 14 residues. The CDR3 spells CASSTTGGRSPLHF. CDR3 in DNA: TGTGCCAGCAGTACGACAGGGGGCCGTTCACCCCTCCACTTT.

In this sample, this clone turned up a few times. The genes are TRBV5-1 and TRBJ1-4; D uncertain. The CDR3 consists of 16 residues. V gave up 0 bases and J gave up 1 base, with 10 bases separating them. In germline, CDR1 is SGHRS, CDR2 YFSETQ. The CDR3 sequence is CASSLGAAGTNEKLFF. CDR3 DNA: TGCGCCAGCAGCTTGGGGGCTGCGGGAACTAATGAAAAACTGTTTTTT.

The chain uses TRBV29-1 and TRBJ2-4; D ambiguous. The germline V gene has CDR1 SQVTM and CDR2 ANQGSEA. V was cut by 7 bases and J by 7 bases, with 14 bases left in between. The CDR3 loop spans 12 amino acids. The CDR3 nucleotides are TGCAGCGCCTTAGACTTGGGTAACATTCAGTACTTC. Translating it yields CSALDLGNIQYF.

V gene TRBV2 combines with J gene TRBJ2-5; D is unresolved. This CDR3 is 16 amino acids long. CDR1 is SNHLY and CDR2 is FYNNEI in the germline V gene. V lost 1 base and J lost 3, with 15 bases in between. CDR3 residues: CASSEGPFRGEETQYF. CDR3 DNA sequence: TGTGCCAGCAGTGAAGGACCATTCCGCGGCGAAGAGACCCAGTACTTC.

The V gene is TRBV7-6, the J gene TRBJ1-3, with TRBD1 as a possible D gene (5 bases). The germline V gene encodes CDR1 SGHVS and CDR2 FNYEAQ. V was cut by 2 bases and J by 3 bases, with 8 bases left in between. The CDR3 is 14 residues long. CDR3 in DNA: TGTGCCAGCAGCTTATGGCAGGGTGGAAACACCATATATTTT. Translating gives CASSLWQGGNTIYF.

The rearrangement uses TRBV27 and TRBJ1-2; D is perhaps TRBD1 (5 bases). Trimming left V 2 bases short and J 7 bases short, with 11 bases between. Germline CDR1 MNHEY, CDR2 SMNVEV (reference sequence). This CDR3 contains 13 residues. The CDR3: CASSLGHYSGYTF. CDR3 nucleotide sequence: TGTGCCAGCAGTTTAGGACATTACTCTGGCTACACCTTC.

There are a few counts of this clone. The V gene is TRBV6-5, the J gene TRBJ1-1, with D possibly TRBD1 on 6 matching bases. The CDR3 contains 14 residues. CDR1 is MNHEY and CDR2 is SVGAGI in the germline V gene. V was clipped by 4 bases and J by 1 base, with 10 bases between them. The CDR3 region has the DNA TGTGCCAGCAGTTGGGGGGGCGCGAACACTGAAGCTTTCTTT. Encoded protein: CASSWGGANTEAFF.

This chain joins TRBV6-6 and TRBJ1-2; D not certain. Germline assignment: CDR1 MNHNY and CDR2 SVGAGI (reference sequence). Trimming removed 2 bases at V and 6 bases at J, with 13 bases between. The CDR3 is made up of 14 amino acids. The CDR3 sequence is CASSYRTASNGYTF. CDR3 in DNA: TGTGCCAGCAGTTACAGGACGGCTAGCAATGGCTACACCTTC.

The chain carries TRBV6-5 and TRBJ1-2; D possibly corresponds to TRBD1 (5 bases). The CDR3 contains 16 residues. V gave up 0 bases and J gave up 3 bases, with 14 bases separating them. Per the germline V gene, CDR1 is MNHEY and CDR2 is SVGAGI. As DNA, the CDR3 is TGTGCCAGCAGTTACTCCTGGTCAGGGCCCGACTATGGCTACACCTTC. Its translation: CASSYSWSGPDYGYTF.